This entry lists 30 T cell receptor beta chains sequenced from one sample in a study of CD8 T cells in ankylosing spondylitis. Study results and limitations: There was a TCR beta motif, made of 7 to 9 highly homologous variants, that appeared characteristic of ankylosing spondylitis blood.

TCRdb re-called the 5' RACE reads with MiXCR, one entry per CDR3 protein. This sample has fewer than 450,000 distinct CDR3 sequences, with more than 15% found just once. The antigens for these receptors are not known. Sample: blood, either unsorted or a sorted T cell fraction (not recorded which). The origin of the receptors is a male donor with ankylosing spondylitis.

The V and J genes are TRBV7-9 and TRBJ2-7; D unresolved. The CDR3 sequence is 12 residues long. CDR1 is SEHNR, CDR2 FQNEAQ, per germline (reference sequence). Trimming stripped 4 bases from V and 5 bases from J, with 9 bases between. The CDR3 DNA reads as TGTGCCAGCAGCTGGTCCCAGGACGAGCAGTACTTC. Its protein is CASSWSQDEQYF.

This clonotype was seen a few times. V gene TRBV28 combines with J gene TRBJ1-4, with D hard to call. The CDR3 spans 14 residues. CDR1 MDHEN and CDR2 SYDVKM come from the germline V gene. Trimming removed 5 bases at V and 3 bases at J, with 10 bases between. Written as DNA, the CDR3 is TGTGCCAGCAGTAGGGCAGGAGCTAATGAAAAACTGTTTTTT. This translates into CASSRAGANEKLFF.

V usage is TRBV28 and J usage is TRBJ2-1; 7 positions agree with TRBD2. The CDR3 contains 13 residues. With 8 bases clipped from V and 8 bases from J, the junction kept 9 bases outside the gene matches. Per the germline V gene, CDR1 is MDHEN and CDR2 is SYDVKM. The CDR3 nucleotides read TGTGCCAGCGGGGGGGGAGCGTATGATGAGCAGTTCTTC. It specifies CASGGGAYDEQFF.

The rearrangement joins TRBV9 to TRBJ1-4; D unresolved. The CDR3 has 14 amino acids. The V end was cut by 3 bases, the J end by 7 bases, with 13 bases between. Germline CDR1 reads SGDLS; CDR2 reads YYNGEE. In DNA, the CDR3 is TGTGCCAGCAGCGCCCGAGGAGGGAGTGAAAAACTGTTTTTT. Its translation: CASSARGGSEKLFF.

The CDR3 nucleotides are TGTGCCTGGACGGTCGGGACTGAAGCTTTCTTT. It yields the protein CAWTVGTEAFF. This chain joins TRBV30 and TRBJ1-1, with D uncertain. Germline CDR1 GTSNPN, CDR2 SVGIG (reference sequence). With 4 bases removed from V and 5 bases from J, the gap between germline ends came to 8 bases. This CDR3 comprises 11 residues.

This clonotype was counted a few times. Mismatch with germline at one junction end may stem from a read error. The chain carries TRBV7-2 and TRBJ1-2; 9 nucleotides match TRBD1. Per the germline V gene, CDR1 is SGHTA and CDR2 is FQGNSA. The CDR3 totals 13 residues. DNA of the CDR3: TGCGCCAGCAGCCCAGGACAGGGGTTCGGCTACACCTTC. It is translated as CASSPGQGFGYTF.

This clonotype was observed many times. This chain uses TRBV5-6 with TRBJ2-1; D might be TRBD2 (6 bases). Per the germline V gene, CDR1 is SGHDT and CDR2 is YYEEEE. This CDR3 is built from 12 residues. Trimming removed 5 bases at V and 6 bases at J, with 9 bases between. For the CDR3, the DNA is TGTGCCAGCAGGCCGCGGGGCAATGAGCAGTTCTTC. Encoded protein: CASRPRGNEQFF. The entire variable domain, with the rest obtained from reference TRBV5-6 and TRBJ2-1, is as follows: DAGVTQSPTHLIKTRGQQVTLRCSPKSGHDTVSWYQQALGQGPQFIFQYYEEEERQRGNFPDRFSGHQFPNYSSELNVNALLLGDSALYLCASRPRGNEQFFGPGTRLTVL.

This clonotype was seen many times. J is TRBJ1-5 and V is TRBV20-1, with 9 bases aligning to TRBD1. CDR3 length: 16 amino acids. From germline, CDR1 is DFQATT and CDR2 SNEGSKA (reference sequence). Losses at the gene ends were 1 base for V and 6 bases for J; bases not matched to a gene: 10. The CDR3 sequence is CSARGTGDLWAQPQHF. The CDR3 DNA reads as TGCAGTGCTAGAGGGACAGGGGACCTCTGGGCTCAGCCCCAGCATTTT.

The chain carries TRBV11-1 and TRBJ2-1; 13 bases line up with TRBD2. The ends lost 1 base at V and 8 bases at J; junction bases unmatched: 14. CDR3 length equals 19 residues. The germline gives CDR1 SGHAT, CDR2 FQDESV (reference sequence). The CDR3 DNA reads TGTGCCAGCAGCTTAGAAGGAATGTTACTAGCGGGAGGGCCGGATGAGCAGTTCTTC. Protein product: CASSLEGMLLAGGPDEQFF.

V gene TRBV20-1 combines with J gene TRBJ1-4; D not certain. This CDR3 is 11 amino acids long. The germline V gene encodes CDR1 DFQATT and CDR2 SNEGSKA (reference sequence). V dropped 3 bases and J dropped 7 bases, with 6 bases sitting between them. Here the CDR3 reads CSARHSEKLFF. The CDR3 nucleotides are TGCAGTGCTAGGCACAGTGAAAAACTGTTTTTT.

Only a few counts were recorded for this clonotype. Here the CDR3 DNA reads TGCGCCAGCAGCCAAGAAGCAGGCAAGAAAGCTTTCTTT. Amino acid sequence: CASSQEAGKKAFF. V gene TRBV4-3 combines with J gene TRBJ1-1; D not certain. The germline gives CDR1 LGHNA, CDR2 YSLEER. V lost 0 bases to trimming and J lost 9 bases, with 11 bases between them. The CDR3 consists of 13 residues.

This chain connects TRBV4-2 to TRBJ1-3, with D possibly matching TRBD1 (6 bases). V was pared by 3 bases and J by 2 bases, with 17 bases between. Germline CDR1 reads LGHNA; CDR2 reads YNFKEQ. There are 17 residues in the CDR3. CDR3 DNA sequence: TGTGCCAGCAGCCACCTGGACAGACTTTCTACTGGAAACACCATATATTTT. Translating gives CASSHLDRLSTGNTIYF.

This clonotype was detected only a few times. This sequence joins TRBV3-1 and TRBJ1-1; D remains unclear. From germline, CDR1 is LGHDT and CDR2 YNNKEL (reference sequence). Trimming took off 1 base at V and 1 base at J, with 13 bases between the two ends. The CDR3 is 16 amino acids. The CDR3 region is CASSQVLGGGNTEAFF. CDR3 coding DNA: TGTGCCAGCAGCCAAGTCCTCGGCGGCGGGAACACTGAAGCTTTCTTT. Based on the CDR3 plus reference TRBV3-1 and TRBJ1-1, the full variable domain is DTAVSQTPKYLVTQMGNDKSIKCEQNLGHDTMYWYKQDSKKFLKIMFSYNNKELIINETVPNRFSPKSPDKAHLNLHINSLELGDSAVYFCASSQVLGGGNTEAFFGQGTRLTVV.

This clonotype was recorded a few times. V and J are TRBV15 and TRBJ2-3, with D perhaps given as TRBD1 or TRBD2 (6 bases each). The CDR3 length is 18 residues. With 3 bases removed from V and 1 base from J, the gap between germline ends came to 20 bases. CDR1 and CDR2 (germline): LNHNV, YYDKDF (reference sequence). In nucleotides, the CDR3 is TGTGCCACCAGCAGGACGGCCGTGGGGGGCGGGGGCACAGATACGCAGTATTTT. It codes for CATSRTAVGGGGTDTQYF.

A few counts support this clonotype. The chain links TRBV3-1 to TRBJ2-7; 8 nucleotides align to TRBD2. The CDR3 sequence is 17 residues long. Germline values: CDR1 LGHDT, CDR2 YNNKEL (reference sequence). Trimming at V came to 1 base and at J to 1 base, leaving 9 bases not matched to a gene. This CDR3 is CASSQGGGSGTSYEQYF. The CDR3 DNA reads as TGTGCCAGCAGCCAAGGGGGGGGTAGCGGGACTTCCTACGAGCAGTACTTC.

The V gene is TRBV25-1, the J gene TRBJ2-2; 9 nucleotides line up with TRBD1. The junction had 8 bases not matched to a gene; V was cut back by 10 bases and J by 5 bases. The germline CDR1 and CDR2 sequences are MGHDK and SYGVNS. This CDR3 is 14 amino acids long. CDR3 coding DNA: TGTGCCACCCGGGACAGGGACGGAACCGGGGAGCTGTTTTTT. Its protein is CATRDRDGTGELFF.

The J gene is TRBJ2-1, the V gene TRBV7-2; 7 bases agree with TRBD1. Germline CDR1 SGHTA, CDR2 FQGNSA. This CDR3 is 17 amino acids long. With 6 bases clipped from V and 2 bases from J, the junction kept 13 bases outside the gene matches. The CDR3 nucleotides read TGTGCCAGCAGTCCCCATCCGGGACAGAAGACCTACAATGAGCAGTTCTTC. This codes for CASSPHPGQKTYNEQFF.

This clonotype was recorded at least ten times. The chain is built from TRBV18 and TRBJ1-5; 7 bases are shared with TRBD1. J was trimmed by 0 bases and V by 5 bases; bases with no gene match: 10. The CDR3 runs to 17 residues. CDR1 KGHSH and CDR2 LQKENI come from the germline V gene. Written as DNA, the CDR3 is TGTGCCAGCTCATCACTCGGACAGGTCAATAGCAATCAGCCCCAGCATTTT. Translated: CASSSLGQVNSNQPQHF.

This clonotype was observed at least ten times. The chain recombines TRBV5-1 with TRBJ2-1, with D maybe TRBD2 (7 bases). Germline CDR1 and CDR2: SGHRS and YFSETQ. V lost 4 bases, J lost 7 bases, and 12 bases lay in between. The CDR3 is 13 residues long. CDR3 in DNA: TGCGCCAGCAGCCTTGGGGGGGCAAATGAGCAGTTCTTC. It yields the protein CASSLGGANEQFF.

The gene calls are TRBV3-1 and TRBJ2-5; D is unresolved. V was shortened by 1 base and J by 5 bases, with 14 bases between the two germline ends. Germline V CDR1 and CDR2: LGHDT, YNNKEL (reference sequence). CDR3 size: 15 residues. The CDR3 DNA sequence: TGTGCCAGCAGCCAAGTGCCTCAGAAAAGGGAGACCCAGTACTTC. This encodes CASSQVPQKRETQYF.

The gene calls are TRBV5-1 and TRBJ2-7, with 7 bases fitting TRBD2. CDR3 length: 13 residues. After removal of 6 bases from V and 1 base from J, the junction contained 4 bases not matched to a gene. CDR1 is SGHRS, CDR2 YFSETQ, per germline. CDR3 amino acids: CASMASGSYEQYF. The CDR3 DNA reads TGCGCCAGCATGGCTAGCGGATCCTACGAGCAGTACTTC.

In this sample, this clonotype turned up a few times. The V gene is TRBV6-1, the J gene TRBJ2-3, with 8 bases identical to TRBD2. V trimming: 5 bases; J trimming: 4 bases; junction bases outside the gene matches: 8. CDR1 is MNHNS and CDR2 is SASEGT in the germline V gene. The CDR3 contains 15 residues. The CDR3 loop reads CASSPVAGWADTQYF. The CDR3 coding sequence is TGTGCCAGCAGTCCAGTAGCGGGATGGGCAGATACGCAGTATTTT.

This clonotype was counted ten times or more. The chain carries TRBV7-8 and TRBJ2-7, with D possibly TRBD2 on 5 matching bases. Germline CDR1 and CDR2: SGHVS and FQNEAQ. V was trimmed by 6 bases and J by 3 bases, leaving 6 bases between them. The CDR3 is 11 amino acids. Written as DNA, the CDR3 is TGTGCCAGCAGAGACTACTACGAGCAGTACTTC. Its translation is CASRDYYEQYF.

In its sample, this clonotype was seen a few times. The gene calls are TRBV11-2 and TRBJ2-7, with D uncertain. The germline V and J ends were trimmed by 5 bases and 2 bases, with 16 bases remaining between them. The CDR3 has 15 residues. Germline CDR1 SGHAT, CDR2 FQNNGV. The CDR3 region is CASSPMGKEAYEQYF. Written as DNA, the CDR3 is TGTGCCAGCAGCCCTATGGGGAAAGAAGCCTACGAGCAGTACTTC.

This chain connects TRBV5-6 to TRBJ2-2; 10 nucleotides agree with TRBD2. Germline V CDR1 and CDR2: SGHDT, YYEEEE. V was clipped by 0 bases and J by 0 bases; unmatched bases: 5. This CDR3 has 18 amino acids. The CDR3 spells CASSLELAGHANTGELFF. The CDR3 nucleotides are TGTGCCAGCAGCTTGGAACTAGCGGGGCACGCGAACACCGGGGAGCTGTTTTTT.

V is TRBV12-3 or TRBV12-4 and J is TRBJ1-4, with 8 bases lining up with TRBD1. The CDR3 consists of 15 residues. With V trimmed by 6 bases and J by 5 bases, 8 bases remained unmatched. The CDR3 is CASRGGTGRNEKLFF. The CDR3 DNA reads TGTGCCAGCAGGGGGGGGACAGGAAGAAATGAAAAACTGTTTTTT.

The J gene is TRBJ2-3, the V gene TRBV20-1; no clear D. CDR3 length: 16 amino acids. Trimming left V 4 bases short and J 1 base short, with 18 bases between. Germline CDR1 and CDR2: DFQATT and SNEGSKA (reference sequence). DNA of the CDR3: TGCAGTGCTATTGAGGCTAGACCTGGTGGCACAGATACGCAGTATTTT. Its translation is CSAIEARPGGTDTQYF.

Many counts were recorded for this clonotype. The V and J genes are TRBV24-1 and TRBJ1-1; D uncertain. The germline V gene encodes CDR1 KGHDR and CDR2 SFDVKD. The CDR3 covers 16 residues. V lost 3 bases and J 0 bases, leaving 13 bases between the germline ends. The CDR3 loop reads CATSDETPTLNTEAFF. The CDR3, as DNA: TGTGCCACCAGTGATGAGACTCCTACCCTGAACACTGAAGCTTTCTTT.

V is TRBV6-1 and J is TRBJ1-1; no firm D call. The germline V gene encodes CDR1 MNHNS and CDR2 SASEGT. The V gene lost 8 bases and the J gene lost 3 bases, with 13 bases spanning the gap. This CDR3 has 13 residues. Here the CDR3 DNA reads TGTGCCAGCCGGGCGTGGGAGGACACTGAAGCTTTCTTT. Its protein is CASRAWEDTEAFF.

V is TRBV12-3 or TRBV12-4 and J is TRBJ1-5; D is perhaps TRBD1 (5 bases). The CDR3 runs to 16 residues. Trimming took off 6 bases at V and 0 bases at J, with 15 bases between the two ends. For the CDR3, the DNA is TGTGCCAGCAGCCGTGGTACAGGTAATAGCAATCAGCCCCAGCATTTT. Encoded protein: CASSRGTGNSNQPQHF.